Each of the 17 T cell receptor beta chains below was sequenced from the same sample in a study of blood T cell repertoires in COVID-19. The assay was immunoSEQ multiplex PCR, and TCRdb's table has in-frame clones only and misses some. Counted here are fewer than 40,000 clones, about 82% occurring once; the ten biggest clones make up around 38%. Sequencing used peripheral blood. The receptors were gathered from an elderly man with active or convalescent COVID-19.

The CDR3 DNA follows: TGTGCCAGCAGCCCAGGGGACCCTGGAAACACCATATATTTT. Its protein product is CASSPGDPGNTIYF. This sequence joins TRBV5-4 and TRBJ1-3, with D tentatively TRBD1 (6 bases). Germline CDR1 reads SGHNT; CDR2 reads YYREEE (reference sequence). Trimming shortened V by 4 bases and J by 2 bases, and 10 bases separated the two germline ends. The CDR3 extends over 14 amino acids.

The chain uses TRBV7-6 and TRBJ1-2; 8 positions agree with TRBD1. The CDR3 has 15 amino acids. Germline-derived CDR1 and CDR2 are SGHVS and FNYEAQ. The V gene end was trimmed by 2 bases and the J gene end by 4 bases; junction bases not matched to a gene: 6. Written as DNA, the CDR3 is TGTGCCAGCAGCTTACGACAGGGGATGCCCTATGGCTACACCTTC. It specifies CASSLRQGMPYGYTF. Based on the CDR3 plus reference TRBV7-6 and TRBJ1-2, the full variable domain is GAGVSQSPRYKVTKRGQDVALRCDPISGHVSLYWYRQALGQGPEFLTYFNYEAQQDKSGLPNDRFSAERPEGSISTLTIQRTEQRDSAMYRCASSLRQGMPYGYTFGSGTRLTVV.

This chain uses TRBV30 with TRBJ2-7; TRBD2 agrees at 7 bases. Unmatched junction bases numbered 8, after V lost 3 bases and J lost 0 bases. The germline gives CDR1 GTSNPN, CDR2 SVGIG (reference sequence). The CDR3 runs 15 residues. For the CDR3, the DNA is TGTGCCTGGAGCGCCCCCAGGGACTACTCCTACGAGCAGTACTTC. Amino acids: CAWSAPRDYSYEQYF.

Here the CDR3 DNA reads TGTGCCAGCAGCGCCGGACTAGCGGGGACTACAGATACGCAGTATTTT. Protein product: CASSAGLAGTTDTQYF. The chain joins TRBV9 to TRBJ2-3; 12 bases match TRBD2. The CDR3 totals 16 residues. Germline V gene lookup returns CDR1 SGDLS and CDR2 YYNGEE. V lost 3 bases to trimming and J lost 3 bases; unmatched junction nucleotides: 5.

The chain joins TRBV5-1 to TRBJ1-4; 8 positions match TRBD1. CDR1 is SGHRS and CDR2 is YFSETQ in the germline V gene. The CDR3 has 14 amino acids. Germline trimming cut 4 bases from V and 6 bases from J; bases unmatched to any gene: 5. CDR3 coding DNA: TGCGCCAGCAGCCAGGACAGGGTCGATGAAAAACTGTTTTTT. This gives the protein CASSQDRVDEKLFF.

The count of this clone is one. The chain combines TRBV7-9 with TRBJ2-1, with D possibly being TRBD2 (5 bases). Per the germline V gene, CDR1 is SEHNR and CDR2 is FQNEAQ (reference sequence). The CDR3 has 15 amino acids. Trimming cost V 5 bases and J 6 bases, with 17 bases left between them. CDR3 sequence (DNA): TGTGCCAGCAGCATCGTAGCGTATACGGCCAATGAGCAGTTCTTC. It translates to CASSIVAYTANEQFF. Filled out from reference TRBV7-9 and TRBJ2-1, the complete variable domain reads DTGVSQNPRHKITKRGQNVTFRCDPISEHNRLYWYRQTLGQGPEFLTYFQNEAQLEKSRLLSDRFSAERPKGSFSTLEIQRTEQGDSAMYLCASSIVAYTANEQFFGPGTRLTVL.

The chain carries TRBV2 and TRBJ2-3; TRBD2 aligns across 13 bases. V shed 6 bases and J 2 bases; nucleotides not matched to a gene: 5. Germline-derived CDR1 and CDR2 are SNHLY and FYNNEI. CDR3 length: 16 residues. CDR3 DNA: TGTGCCAGCAGGCGGACTAGCGGGAGACCCACAGATACGCAGTATTTT. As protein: CASRRTSGRPTDTQYF.

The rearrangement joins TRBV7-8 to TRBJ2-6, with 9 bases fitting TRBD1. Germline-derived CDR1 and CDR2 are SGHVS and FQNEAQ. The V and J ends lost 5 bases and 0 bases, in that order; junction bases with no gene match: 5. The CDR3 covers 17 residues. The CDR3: CASSPGQGTSGANVLTF. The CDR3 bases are TGTGCCAGCAGCCCCGGACAGGGGACCTCTGGGGCCAACGTCCTGACTTTC.

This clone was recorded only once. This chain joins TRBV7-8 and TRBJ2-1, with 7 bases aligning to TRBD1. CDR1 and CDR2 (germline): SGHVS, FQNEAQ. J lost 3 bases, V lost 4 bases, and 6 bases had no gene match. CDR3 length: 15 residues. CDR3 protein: CASSSTGQSYNEQFF. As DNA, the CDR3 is TGTGCCAGCAGCTCGACAGGGCAGAGCTACAATGAGCAGTTCTTC.

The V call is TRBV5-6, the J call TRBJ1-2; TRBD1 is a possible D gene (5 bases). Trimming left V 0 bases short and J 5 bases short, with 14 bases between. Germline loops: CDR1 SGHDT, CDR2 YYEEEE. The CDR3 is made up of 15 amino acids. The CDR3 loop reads CASSLEGARRYGYTF. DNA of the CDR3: TGTGCCAGCAGCTTGGAAGGGGCTAGGCGATATGGCTACACCTTC.

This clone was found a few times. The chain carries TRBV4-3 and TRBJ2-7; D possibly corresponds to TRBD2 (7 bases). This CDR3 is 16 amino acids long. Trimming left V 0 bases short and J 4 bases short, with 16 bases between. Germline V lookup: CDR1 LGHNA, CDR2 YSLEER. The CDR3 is CASSQDLGGGHYEQYF. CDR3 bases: TGCGCCAGCAGCCAAGATTTAGGCGGGGGCCATTACGAGCAGTACTTC.

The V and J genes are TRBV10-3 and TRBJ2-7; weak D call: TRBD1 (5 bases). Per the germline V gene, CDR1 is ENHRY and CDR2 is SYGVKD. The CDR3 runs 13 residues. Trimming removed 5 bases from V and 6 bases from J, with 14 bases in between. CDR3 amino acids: CAISKAQAGEQYF. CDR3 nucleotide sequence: TGTGCCATCAGTAAGGCACAGGCTGGCGAGCAGTACTTC.

The DNA for the CDR3 is TGTGCTGCGACAGGGGAAAACGGGGAGCTGTTTTTT. This encodes CAATGENGELFF. The rearrangement links TRBV30 to TRBJ2-2; 8 bases line up with TRBD1. Germline loops: CDR1 GTSNPN, CDR2 SVGIG (reference sequence). The CDR3 is 12 residues long. Variable domain in full (rest from reference TRBV30 and TRBJ2-2): SQTIHQWPATLVQPVGSPLSLECTVEGTSNPNLYWYRQAAGRGLQLLFYSVGIGQISSEVPQNLSASRPQDRQFILSSKKLLLSDSGFYLCAATGENGELFFGEGSRLTVL.

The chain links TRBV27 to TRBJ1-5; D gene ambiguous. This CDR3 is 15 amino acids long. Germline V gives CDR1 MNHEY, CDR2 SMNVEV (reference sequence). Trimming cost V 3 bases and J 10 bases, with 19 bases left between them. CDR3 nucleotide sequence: TGTGCCAGCAGTTTGGGTATTCCGGAGGCCCGTCCCCAGCATTTT. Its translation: CASSLGIPEARPQHF.

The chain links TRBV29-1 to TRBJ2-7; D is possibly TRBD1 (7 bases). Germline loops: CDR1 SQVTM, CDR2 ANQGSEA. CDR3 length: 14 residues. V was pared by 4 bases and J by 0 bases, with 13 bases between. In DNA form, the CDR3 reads TGCAGCGTTGGGAGGGGGCTTGACTCCTACGAGCAGTACTTC. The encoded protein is CSVGRGLDSYEQYF.

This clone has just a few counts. The CDR3, as DNA: TGTGCCAGCAGCTTTACATCGGGACAGAACACCGGGGAGCTGTTTTTT. Its translation is CASSFTSGQNTGELFF. V is TRBV7-3 and J is TRBJ2-2; D is possibly TRBD1 (6 bases). Germline CDR1 reads SGHTA; CDR2 reads FQGTGA. V lost 3 bases, J lost 1 base, and 12 bases lay in between. The CDR3 is 16 amino acids.

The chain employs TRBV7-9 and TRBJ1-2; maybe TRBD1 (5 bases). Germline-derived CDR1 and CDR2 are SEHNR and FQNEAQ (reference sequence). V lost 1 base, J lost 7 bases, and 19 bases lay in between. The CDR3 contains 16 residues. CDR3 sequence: CASSLEWARAFGGYTF. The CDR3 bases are TGTGCCAGCAGCTTAGAATGGGCCAGGGCGTTTGGTGGCTACACCTTC. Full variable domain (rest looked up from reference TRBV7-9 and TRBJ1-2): DTGVSQNPRHKITKRGQNVTFRCDPISEHNRLYWYRQTLGQGPEFLTYFQNEAQLEKSRLLSDRFSAERPKGSFSTLEIQRTEQGDSAMYLCASSLEWARAFGGYTFGSGTRLTVV.